The clone carrying this TCR beta chain was observed a single time. This sample is part of a study of blood T cell repertoires in COVID-19. Turning to the study itself: Samples taken during acute and convalescent COVID-19 were collected in the United States, Italy and Spain. T cells, B-cell-depleted T cells, or PBMCs supplied cDNA or gDNA.

Germline V gene data show CDR1 as MDHEN and CDR2 as SYDVKM. This CDR3 has 12 residues. The ends lost 6 bases at V and 8 bases at J; junction bases unmatched: 4. As originally analysed: Quantification of nucleated cells was approximated via reference gene primer amplification. Data came from immunoSEQ multiplex PCR; TCRdb stores just in-frame clones and leaves some out. That table furnishes V, J and clone size, whereas the DNA furnished D and trimming. This table holds 220,000 or so clones, around 80% found once. Sequencing was performed on peripheral blood. The chain uses TRBV28 and TRBJ1-2; 9 bases align to TRBD1. The sequence was collected from a woman aged 70-85 years with acute or convalescent COVID-19. CDR3 DNA: TGTGCCAGCAGCCAACAGGGGGCGGGCTACACCTTC. Encoded protein: CASSQQGAGYTF.